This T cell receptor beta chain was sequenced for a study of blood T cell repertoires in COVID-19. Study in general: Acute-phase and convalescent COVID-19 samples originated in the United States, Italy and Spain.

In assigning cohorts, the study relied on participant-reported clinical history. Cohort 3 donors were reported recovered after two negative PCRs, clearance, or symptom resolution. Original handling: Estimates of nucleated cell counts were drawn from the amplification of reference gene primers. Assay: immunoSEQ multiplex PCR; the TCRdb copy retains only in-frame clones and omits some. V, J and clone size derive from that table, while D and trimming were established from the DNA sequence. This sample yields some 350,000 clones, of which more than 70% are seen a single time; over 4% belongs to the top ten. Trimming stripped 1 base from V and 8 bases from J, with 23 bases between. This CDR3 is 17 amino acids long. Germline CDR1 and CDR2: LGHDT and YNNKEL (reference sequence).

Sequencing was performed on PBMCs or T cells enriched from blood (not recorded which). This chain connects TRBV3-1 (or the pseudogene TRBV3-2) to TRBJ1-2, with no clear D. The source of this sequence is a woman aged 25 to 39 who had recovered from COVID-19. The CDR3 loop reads CASSQVGGPTWERGYTF. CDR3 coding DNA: TGTGCCAGCAGCCAAGTCGGAGGCCCCACATGGGAGAGGGGCTACACCTTC.